Given below is one T cell receptor beta chain in context. The antigen is undetermined. These data originate in a study of identifying expanded T cells in peripheral blood. Study-level results: Variance in clone template counts between approximately two-week samples significantly increased with total template count across all healthy donors. Roughly 1.1 clones differed between technical replicates, versus around 16 and 19 over time.

Libraries were prepared by immunoSEQ multiplex PCR; TCRdb keeps only in-frame clonotypes and omits some of them. The table lists approximately 86,000 clones, approximately 84% of them singletons. The CDR3 loop spans 19 amino acids. Trimming took 0 bases from V and 1 from J; bases not matched to a gene: 8. CDR1 is SGHDN and CDR2 is FVKESK in the germline V gene. The TCR originated in a person aged 18 to 70 in good health. This sequence joins TRBV14 and TRBJ2-6; TRBD2 aligns across 8 bases. The sequenced sample consisted of blood. CDR3 sequence: CASSQELGRGRSGANVLTF. The CDR3 bases are TGTGCCAGCAGCCAAGAGCTCGGGAGGGGCCGGTCTGGGGCCAACGTCCTGACTTTC.